Listed below are T cell receptor beta chains from one sample, sequenced in a study of beta chain features in type 1 diabetes. Profiling relied on immunoSEQ multiplex PCR, and the TCRdb table lists in-frame clones only, not all of them. The sample shows approximately 270,000 clones, 13% to 15% of them seen only once. The sample taken for sequencing was naive CD4+ T cells from blood. Source of these receptors: a man aged 25-40 years with type 1 diabetes. CDR3s include the opening cysteine and the closing phenylalanine or tryptophan. Some rows have no size entry. The others give once, few or many, or a class for an expanded clone.

J: TRBJ2-7; V: TRBV9; size: .; CDR3: CASSVAGAGYEQYF
J: TRBJ2-3; V: TRBV7-9; size: few; CDR3: CASSLGGVSSGDTQYF
J: TRBJ2-1; V: TRBV7-2; size: few; CDR3: CASSPFWASGSSYNEQFF
J: TRBJ2-1; V: TRBV5-1; size: .; CDR3: CASSLARGIHNEQFF
J: TRBJ1-2; V: TRBV7-2; size: .; CDR3: CASSDSVRVYGYTF
J: TRBJ2-2; V: TRBV11-2; size: few; CDR3: CASSLGGSNTGELFF
J: TRBJ2-5; V: TRBV7-8; size: few; CDR3: CASSRTGQLVQETQYF
J: TRBJ2-5; V: TRBV18; size: .; CDR3: CASSPSRGNQETQYF
J: TRBJ2-7; V: TRBV27; size: .; CDR3: CASSLGSTYERYF
J: TRBJ2-2; V: TRBV6-1; size: few; CDR3: CASRMTGKAGELFF
J: TRBJ2-3; V: TRBV18; size: .; CDR3: CASSPGILGDTQYF
J: TRBJ2-7; V: TRBV9; size: few; CDR3: CASSGGGTPSDYEQYF
J: TRBJ2-3; V: TRBV7-2; size: few; CDR3: CASSLRGNTDTQYF
J: TRBJ1-1; V: TRBV18; size: .; CDR3: CASSPRTAPVDTEAFF
J: TRBJ2-1; V: TRBV18; size: few; CDR3: CASSRGPSDVQFF
J: TRBJ2-7; V: TRBV2; size: .; CDR3: CASSMGGRAYEQYF
J: TRBJ2-1; V: TRBV5-1; size: few; CDR3: CASSSRLAGVNEQFF
J: TRBJ2-1; V: TRBV4-2; size: .; CDR3: CASSPRLLAASSYNEQFF
J: TRBJ1-5; V: TRBV28; size: .; CDR3: CAIQTGNSNQPQHF
J: TRBJ1-3; V: TRBV28; size: few; CDR3: CASSSPHREGNTIYF
J: TRBJ1-4; V: TRBV4-3; size: few; CDR3: CASSLGTGVEKLFF
J: TRBJ2-1; V: TRBV18; size: few; CDR3: CASSPPASGRAPTMSSFF
J: TRBJ2-1; V: TRBV18; size: few; CDR3: CASSRSTGVTNEQFF
J: TRBJ2-2; V: TRBV7-8; size: .; CDR3: CASSWDRGYAGELFF
J: TRBJ1-4; V: TRBV7-9; size: few; CDR3: CASSLPVGRTEATNEKLFF
J: TRBJ1-3; V: TRBV7-9; size: few; CDR3: CASSKDRAGNTIYF
J: TRBJ2-7; V: TRBV7-3; size: .; CDR3: CASSLIGEGEQYF
J: TRBJ2-4; V: TRBV27; size: few; CDR3: CASSHGRGDIQYF
J: TRBJ1-5; V: TRBV25-1; size: few; CDR3: CASSTGDNQPQHF
J: TRBJ2-1; V: TRBV7-9; size: .; CDR3: CASDSQGYNEQFF
J: TRBJ1-2; V: TRBV18; size: .; CDR3: CASSGGKDALYGYTF
J: TRBJ2-1; V: TRBV29-1; size: few; CDR3: CSVDALAGISYNEQFF